Following are 17 T cell receptor beta chains from one sample sequenced in a study of identical twins. Using its own MiXCR run on the 5' RACE reads, TCRdb lists one record per CDR3 protein. The top ten hold 1.5% to 2% of the sample, which has approximately 700,000 distinct CDR3 sequences, approximately 6.1% seen once. Sequences were obtained from naive T cells sorted from blood. These receptors all come from a man in his late teens or twenties in good health.

This clonotype was recorded a few times. The chain carries TRBV7-9 and TRBJ2-5; D not resolved. The germline V gene encodes CDR1 SEHNR and CDR2 FQNEAQ (reference sequence). The CDR3 runs to 11 residues. The V end lost 2 bases, the J end lost 7 bases, and 5 bases lay between the germline ends. CDR3 nucleotides: TGTGCCAGCAGCTTAAAGGGGACCCAGTACTTC. Encoded protein: CASSLKGTQYF.

This clonotype has ten or more counts. The gene calls are TRBV5-1 and TRBJ2-1, with TRBD2 matching 7 bases. The CDR3 sequence is 13 residues long. Losses at the gene ends were 2 bases for V and 9 bases for J; bases not matched to a gene: 5. The germline V gene has CDR1 SGHRS and CDR2 YFSETQ. CDR3 DNA sequence: TGCGCCAGCAGCTTCTTAGCGGGCCGTGAGCAGTTCTTC. The encoded protein is CASSFLAGREQFF.

The genes are TRBV6-4 and TRBJ1-5, with D hard to call. Per the germline V gene, CDR1 is MRHNA and CDR2 is SNTAGT. The CDR3 has 12 residues. Trimming took 1 base from V and 5 from J, leaving 3 bases between them. CDR3 in amino acids: CASSDFYQPQHF. The CDR3, as DNA: TGTGCCAGCAGTGACTTCTATCAGCCCCAGCATTTT.

The chain carries TRBV9 and TRBJ2-2; 9 nucleotides line up with TRBD2. V was clipped by 0 bases and J by 7 bases; unmatched bases: 7. This CDR3 region has 16 residues. CDR1 is SGDLS, CDR2 YYNGEE, per germline. CDR3 residues: CASSVGTSVLGGELFF. The CDR3 DNA reads TGTGCCAGCAGCGTAGGGACTAGCGTGTTAGGCGGGGAGCTGTTTTTT.

Many counts were recorded for this clonotype. V is TRBV6-5 and J is TRBJ2-3, with a tentative D call TRBD2 (5 bases). CDR3 length: 12 residues. Germline V gives CDR1 MNHEY, CDR2 SVGAGI. V was cut by 2 bases and J by 10 bases, with 10 bases left in between. The chain's CDR3 is CASSYLGESQYF. In nucleotides, the CDR3 is TGTGCCAGCAGTTACCTTGGGGAGTCGCAGTATTTT.

This clonotype was seen a handful of times. V gene TRBV2 combines with J gene TRBJ2-5; D could derive from TRBD1 or TRBD2 (5 bases each). The CDR3 covers 13 residues. Per germline, CDR1 SNHLY and CDR2 FYNNEI. The germline V and J ends were trimmed by 10 bases and 1 base, with 13 bases remaining between them. The CDR3, as DNA: TGTGCCAAGGGGACGACACCCCAAGAGACCCAGTACTTC. Translating gives CAKGTTPQETQYF.

The V gene is TRBV30, the J gene TRBJ1-5; no firm D call. V was pared by 2 bases and J by 16 bases, with 15 bases between. The CDR3 spans 11 residues. CDR1 is GTSNPN, CDR2 SVGIG, per germline (reference sequence). The CDR3 bases are TGTGCCTGGAGTTCAAGTGAAAGGAGACATTTT. Translation gives CAWSSSERRHF.

Here the CDR3 reads CASSLARTNTEAFF. For the CDR3, the DNA is TGTGCCAGCAGCTTAGCCCGGACGAACACTGAAGCTTTCTTT. The genes are TRBV7-9 and TRBJ1-1; no clear D. The CDR3 consists of 14 residues. Germline CDR1 and CDR2: SEHNR and FQNEAQ (reference sequence). V was trimmed by 0 bases and J by 1 base, leaving 6 bases between them.

There are many counts of this clonotype. V and J are TRBV20-1 and TRBJ1-4; no definite D call. This CDR3 has 14 amino acids. Trimming stripped 6 bases from V and 8 bases from J, with 19 bases between. Germline loops: CDR1 DFQATT, CDR2 SNEGSKA (reference sequence). The CDR3 DNA follows: TGCAGTGCCGCATACCGGGTCGAGGGCGAAAAACTGTTTTTT. As protein: CSAAYRVEGEKLFF.

The chain uses TRBV5-6 and TRBJ2-5; no clear D. The V gene's germline CDR1 is SGHDT and CDR2 YYEEEE. The CDR3 covers 16 residues. The V gene lost 0 bases and the J gene lost 5 bases, with 17 bases spanning the gap. The CDR3 here is CASSLALTSVEETQYF. The CDR3 DNA reads TGTGCCAGCAGCTTGGCGCTGACAAGCGTGGAGGAGACCCAGTACTTC.

The chain carries TRBV10-3 and TRBJ2-5; 8 bases line up with TRBD2. CDR1 is ENHRY, CDR2 SYGVKD, per germline. The trim removed 2 bases at V and 1 base at J, leaving 3 bases unmatched. This CDR3 contains 15 residues. CDR3 protein: CAISEVAGGQETQYF. The CDR3 DNA sequence: TGTGCCATCAGTGAGGTCGCGGGAGGCCAAGAGACCCAGTACTTC.

The genes are TRBV6-1 and TRBJ1-2; tentative D call: TRBD1 (6 bases). The CDR3 extends over 15 amino acids. V was pared by 6 bases and J by 0 bases, with 14 bases between. Germline CDR1 and CDR2: MNHNS and SASEGT. CDR3 in amino acids: CASSDDRFANYGYTF. The DNA of the CDR3 is TGTGCCAGCAGCGACGACAGGTTTGCTAACTATGGCTACACCTTC.

This clonotype was recorded at least ten times. CDR3 in amino acids: CASSLVGPIGGELFF. In DNA, the CDR3 is TGCGCCAGCAGCTTGGTGGGTCCAATCGGCGGGGAGCTGTTTTTT. The chain recombines TRBV5-1 with TRBJ2-2; unclear D gene. Trimming took 0 bases from V and 7 from J, leaving 13 bases between them. The CDR3 is 15 residues long. In germline, CDR1 is SGHRS, CDR2 YFSETQ.

This clonotype was found many times. The V gene is TRBV10-3, the J gene TRBJ2-1, with a possible D match to TRBD2 (5 bases). V shed 8 bases and J shed 3 bases, with 14 bases lying between them. There are 14 residues in the CDR3. Germline values: CDR1 ENHRY, CDR2 SYGVKD. The chain's CDR3 is CAIRFSDIYNEQFF. The CDR3 DNA sequence: TGTGCCATCCGTTTTAGCGATATCTACAATGAGCAGTTCTTC.

This clonotype occurred a few times. This rearrangement joins TRBV2 to TRBJ2-5; TRBD1 matches at 7 bases. Germline CDR1 is SNHLY and CDR2 is FYNNEI. The CDR3 spans 14 residues. V dropped 6 bases and J dropped 5; count of bases not matched to a gene: 9. CDR3 in DNA: TGTGCCAGCAGCGTTACAGGGGAAATTGAGACCCAGTACTTC. Residues: CASSVTGEIETQYF.

The chain carries TRBV20-1 and TRBJ2-1; 10 bases match TRBD1. Looked up from germline, CDR1 is DFQATT and CDR2 is SNEGSKA (reference sequence). The CDR3 consists of 13 residues. J lost 8 bases, V lost 3 bases, and 4 bases had no gene match. The CDR3 nucleotides are TGCAGTGCTAGGGGGGACAGGGGCGATGAGCAGTTCTTC. Residues: CSARGDRGDEQFF.

This clonotype has more than one count but fewer than ten. The rearrangement uses TRBV5-1 and TRBJ2-5; 12 bases fit TRBD2. This CDR3 spans 18 amino acids. V was pared by 0 bases and J by 2 bases, with 8 bases of the junction left unmatched. From germline, CDR1 is SGHRS and CDR2 YFSETQ. The CDR3 coding sequence is TGCGCCAGCAGCTTGGGTACCAAGCTAGCGGGAGGGCAAGAGACCCAGTACTTC. It codes for CASSLGTKLAGGQETQYF.